These T cell receptor beta chains were read from a single sample in a study of blood T cell repertoires in COVID-19. Generated by immunoSEQ multiplex PCR, the TCRdb table keeps only in-frame clones and is missing some. This table has more than 150,000 clones, roughly 86% appearing once. The sequenced sample was peripheral blood. The receptors were sampled from a man aged 55-75 years with COVID-19, enrolled during active disease. The CDR3 runs from the conserved cysteine through the conserved F or W. A D gene is named only where the DNA matches it firmly. Clone size is stated in some rows and not others, as once, few, many or a class when expanded.

D gene: TRBD1
V gene: TRBV11-2
J gene: TRBJ2-5
clone size: once
CDR3 protein: CASSPDRGRSETQYF
CDR3 DNA: TGTGCCAGCAGCCCGGACAGGGGGCGATCGGAGACCCAGTACTTC

D gene: -
V gene: TRBV11-2
J gene: TRBJ2-2
clone size: -
CDR3 protein: CASSILTGELFF
CDR3 DNA: TGTGCCAGCAGCATATTAACCGGGGAGCTGTTTTTT

D gene: -
V gene: TRBV3-1/TRBV3-2
J gene: TRBJ1-2
clone size: -
CDR3 protein: CASSQGRSGYGYTF
CDR3 DNA: TGTGCCAGCAGCCAGGGGCGGTCGGGCTATGGCTACACCTTC

D gene: -
V gene: TRBV11-2
J gene: TRBJ1-2
clone size: -
CDR3 protein: CASSQSIYGYTF
CDR3 DNA: TGTGCCAGCAGCCAGTCGATCTATGGCTACACCTTC

D gene: -
V gene: TRBV28
J gene: TRBJ1-3
clone size: -
CDR3 protein: CASSRQPKSGNTIYF
CDR3 DNA: TGTGCCAGCAGTCGACAGCCGAAGTCTGGAAACACCATATATTTT

D gene: TRBD1
V gene: TRBV7-2
J gene: TRBJ2-7
clone size: -
CDR3 protein: CASSLVSGGYEQYF
CDR3 DNA: TGTGCCAGCAGCTTAGTCTCAGGGGGCTACGAGCAGTACTTC

D gene: -
V gene: TRBV7-2
J gene: TRBJ2-7
clone size: -
CDR3 protein: CASNPGGANSYEQYF
CDR3 DNA: TGTGCCAGCAACCCCGGAGGCGCAAACTCCTACGAGCAGTACTTC

D gene: -
V gene: TRBV7-9
J gene: TRBJ1-2
clone size: -
CDR3 protein: CASSLDGGYGYTF
CDR3 DNA: TGTGCCAGCAGCTTAGATGGCGGGTATGGCTACACCTTC

D gene: -
V gene: TRBV19
J gene: TRBJ1-1
clone size: -
CDR3 protein: CASSVGLTTEAFF
CDR3 DNA: TGTGCCAGTAGTGTGGGACTGACCACTGAAGCTTTCTTT

D gene: TRBD1
V gene: TRBV27
J gene: TRBJ2-7
clone size: -
CDR3 protein: CASSLSQGVRTTSSYEQYF
CDR3 DNA: TGTGCCAGCAGTTTATCACAGGGGGTAAGGACTACTAGCTCCTACGAGCAGTACTTC

D gene: -
V gene: TRBV20-1
J gene: TRBJ2-7
clone size: -
CDR3 protein: CSASDSPYEQYF
CDR3 DNA: TGCAGTGCTAGTGACAGTCCCTACGAGCAGTACTTC

D gene: TRBD1
V gene: TRBV5-4
J gene: TRBJ1-2
clone size: -
CDR3 protein: CASSEGQGRGYTF
CDR3 DNA: TGTGCCAGCAGCGAGGGACAGGGTAGGGGCTACACCTTC

D gene: TRBD1
V gene: TRBV6-5
J gene: TRBJ2-7
clone size: -
CDR3 protein: CASNRQGRVSEQYF
CDR3 DNA: TGTGCCAGCAACCGACAGGGAAGGGTTTCCGAGCAGTACTTC

D gene: TRBD2
V gene: TRBV12-3/TRBV12-4
J gene: TRBJ2-1
clone size: -
CDR3 protein: CASTPGGNEQFF
CDR3 DNA: TGTGCCAGCACCCCGGGGGGTAATGAGCAGTTCTTC

D gene: TRBD2
V gene: TRBV10-3
J gene: TRBJ2-3
clone size: -
CDR3 protein: CAISLAGPNTQYF
CDR3 DNA: TGTGCCATCAGTTTAGCGGGACCGAATACGCAGTATTTT

D gene: -
V gene: TRBV28
J gene: TRBJ1-5
clone size: -
CDR3 protein: CASSTTPSNQPQHF
CDR3 DNA: TGTGCCAGCAGTACGACACCGAGCAATCAGCCCCAGCATTTT

D gene: -
V gene: TRBV6-1
J gene: TRBJ2-7
clone size: -
CDR3 protein: CASSEARNYEQYF
CDR3 DNA: TGTGCCAGCAGTGAAGCGCGGAACTACGAGCAGTACTTC

D gene: TRBD2
V gene: TRBV7-3
J gene: TRBJ2-1
clone size: -
CDR3 protein: CASSPQAGGAYNEQFF
CDR3 DNA: TGTGCCAGCAGCCCGCAAGCGGGAGGGGCATACAATGAGCAGTTCTTC

D gene: -
V gene: TRBV6-5
J gene: TRBJ1-1
clone size: -
CDR3 protein: CASSYSAGWGTEAFF
CDR3 DNA: TGTGCCAGCAGTTACTCGGCAGGGTGGGGCACTGAAGCTTTCTTT

D gene: TRBD2
V gene: TRBV5-4
J gene: TRBJ2-7
clone size: -
CDR3 protein: CASSLGIQLAGRYEQYF
CDR3 DNA: TGTGCCAGCAGCTTGGGGATACAACTAGCGGGGCGATACGAGCAGTACTTC

D gene: -
V gene: TRBV5-1
J gene: TRBJ1-6
clone size: -
CDR3 protein: CASSLGTANSPLHF
CDR3 DNA: TGCGCCAGCAGCTTGGGGACAGCTAATTCACCCCTCCACTTT

D gene: -
V gene: TRBV14
J gene: TRBJ1-6
clone size: -
CDR3 protein: CASSQGTANSPLHF
CDR3 DNA: TGTGCCAGCAGCCAGGGGACTGCAAATTCACCCCTCCACTTT

D gene: -
V gene: TRBV28
J gene: TRBJ1-2
clone size: once
CDR3 protein: CASSTPGRWRGGYTF
CDR3 DNA: TGTGCCAGCAGTACACCGGGACGTTGGAGGGGAGGCTACACCTTC

D gene: TRBD1
V gene: TRBV6-6
J gene: TRBJ2-7
clone size: -
CDR3 protein: CASSTGTGTYEQYF
CDR3 DNA: TGTGCCAGCAGTACCGGGACAGGGACTTACGAGCAGTACTTC

D gene: TRBD2
V gene: TRBV29-1
J gene: TRBJ2-7
clone size: -
CDR3 protein: CSVMGLAGTYEQYF
CDR3 DNA: TGCAGCGTAATGGGACTAGCGGGGACATACGAGCAGTACTTC

D gene: -
V gene: TRBV6-5
J gene: TRBJ2-3
clone size: -
CDR3 protein: CASSNRGLSTDTQYF
CDR3 DNA: TGTGCCAGCAGTAACAGGGGACTTAGCACAGATACGCAGTATTTT

D gene: TRBD1
V gene: TRBV6-5
J gene: TRBJ2-1
clone size: -
CDR3 protein: CASSPSRKGANEQFF
CDR3 DNA: TGTGCCAGCAGCCCGTCTCGGAAGGGGGCCAATGAGCAGTTCTTC

D gene: -
V gene: TRBV5-6
J gene: TRBJ2-2
clone size: once
CDR3 protein: CASSLSGQNTGELFF
CDR3 DNA: TGTGCCAGCAGCTTGTCGGGACAGAACACCGGGGAGCTGTTTTTT

D gene: TRBD2
V gene: TRBV5-1
J gene: TRBJ2-5
clone size: -
CDR3 protein: CASSWGSSGEETQYF
CDR3 DNA: TGCGCCAGCAGTTGGGGGTCTAGCGGAGAGGAGACCCAGTACTTC

D gene: -
V gene: TRBV28
J gene: TRBJ1-2
clone size: -
CDR3 protein: CASSWESYGYTF
CDR3 DNA: TGTGCCAGCAGCTGGGAGTCCTATGGCTACACCTTC

D gene: TRBD2
V gene: TRBV7-2
J gene: TRBJ2-7
clone size: -
CDR3 protein: CASSRLGLVYEQYF
CDR3 DNA: TGTGCCAGCAGCCGTTTGGGACTAGTCTACGAGCAGTACTTC

D gene: -
V gene: TRBV9
J gene: TRBJ2-5
clone size: -
CDR3 protein: CASSVEPDGGETQYF
CDR3 DNA: TGTGCCAGCAGCGTAGAGCCGGACGGGGGAGAGACCCAGTACTTC

D gene: TRBD1
V gene: TRBV30
J gene: TRBJ1-5
clone size: -
CDR3 protein: CAWSVSRGNQPQHF
CDR3 DNA: TGTGCCTGGAGTGTAAGCAGGGGGAATCAGCCCCAGCATTTT

D gene: -
V gene: TRBV6-6
J gene: TRBJ2-7
clone size: few
CDR3 protein: CASRKGDEQYF
CDR3 DNA: TGTGCCAGCAGGAAGGGAGACGAGCAGTACTTC

D gene: TRBD1
V gene: TRBV11-3
J gene: TRBJ1-6
clone size: -
CDR3 protein: CASSSGTANSPLHF
CDR3 DNA: TGTGCCAGCAGCTCCGGGACAGCCAATTCACCCCTCCACTTT

D gene: TRBD2
V gene: TRBV3-1/TRBV3-2
J gene: TRBJ2-3
clone size: -
CDR3 protein: CASSQGGLAYTSTDTQYF
CDR3 DNA: TGTGCCAGCAGCCAAGGGGGACTAGCGTACACTAGCACAGATACGCAGTATTTT

D gene: -
V gene: TRBV12-3/TRBV12-4
J gene: TRBJ1-1
clone size: -
CDR3 protein: CASSTGTEAFF
CDR3 DNA: TGTGCCAGCAGTACAGGCACTGAAGCTTTCTTT

D gene: TRBD1
V gene: TRBV24-1
J gene: TRBJ1-2
clone size: -
CDR3 protein: CATSVDRDYGYTF
CDR3 DNA: TGTGCCACCAGTGTTGACAGGGACTATGGCTACACCTTC

D gene: -
V gene: TRBV15
J gene: TRBJ1-1
clone size: -
CDR3 protein: CATSLRRQVTEAFF
CDR3 DNA: TGTGCCACCAGCCTTCGCAGGCAGGTCACTGAAGCTTTCTTT